This is a list of T cell receptor beta chains from one sample in a study of vaccination effects on CD4 cells after COVID-19. No antigen is known for these receptors. Sequencing was performed with immunoSEQ multiplex PCR; in TCRdb, only in-frame clones are kept and a portion is missing. Of 65,000 to 80,000 clones listed, approximately 71% are singletons. The source material was CD4+ T cells from PBMCs cultured without peptide, sampled before COVID-19 vaccination. Receptor source: a human donor who received a COVID-19 vaccine. Each CDR3 is given with its conserved first and last residue. D genes are given only for firm matches. For some rows the clone size is stated as once, few or many, or as a class when expanded; others skip it.

V gene: TRBV18
J gene: TRBJ1-1
clone size: .
D gene: TRBD1
CDR3 protein: CASSRPGTGPNTEAFF
CDR3 DNA: TGTGCCAGCTCACGTCCCGGGACAGGCCCGAACACTGAAGCTTTCTTT

V gene: TRBV24-1
J gene: TRBJ2-5
clone size: .
D gene: .
CDR3 protein: CATSDRSTGAGKTQYF
CDR3 DNA: TGTGCCACCAGTGATCGATCAACAGGGGCGGGAAAGACCCAGTACTTC

V gene: TRBV5-1
J gene: TRBJ1-3
clone size: once
D gene: .
CDR3 protein: CASRYGDPGNTIYF
CDR3 DNA: TGCGCCAGCAGATATGGGGACCCAGGAAACACCATATATTTT

V gene: TRBV5-6
J gene: TRBJ1-2
clone size: .
D gene: .
CDR3 protein: CASSLRDYYGYTF
CDR3 DNA: TGTGCCAGCAGCTTAAGGGATTACTATGGCTACACCTTC

V gene: TRBV2
J gene: TRBJ1-3
clone size: .
D gene: TRBD1
CDR3 protein: CATILVQGIGFGNTIYF
CDR3 DNA: TGTGCCACCATCCTTGTACAGGGGATCGGCTTCGGAAACACCATATATTTT

V gene: TRBV2
J gene: TRBJ1-4
clone size: .
D gene: .
CDR3 protein: CASRASTNEKLFF
CDR3 DNA: TGTGCCAGCCGGGCCTCAACTAATGAAAAACTGTTTTTT

V gene: TRBV6-5
J gene: TRBJ2-3
clone size: .
D gene: TRBD2
CDR3 protein: CASLSGMSRDTQYF
CDR3 DNA: TGTGCCAGCCTTAGCGGGATGAGTAGAGATACGCAGTATTTT

V gene: TRBV29-1
J gene: TRBJ1-4
clone size: .
D gene: .
CDR3 protein: CSVNGVSNEKLFF
CDR3 DNA: TGCAGCGTTAACGGGGTTAGTAATGAAAAACTGTTTTTT

V gene: TRBV12-5
J gene: TRBJ2-2
clone size: .
D gene: .
CDR3 protein: CASGSIRDTTGNTGELFF
CDR3 DNA: TGTGCTAGTGGTTCGATCCGGGACACAACTGGGAACACCGGGGAGCTGTTTTTT

V gene: TRBV10-1
J gene: TRBJ2-4
clone size: .
D gene: TRBD1
CDR3 protein: CASSDGTGLAKNIQYF
CDR3 DNA: TGCGCCAGCAGTGATGGGACAGGGTTAGCCAAAAACATTCAGTACTTC

V gene: TRBV2
J gene: TRBJ1-2
clone size: .
D gene: .
CDR3 protein: CASSEQHYGYTF
CDR3 DNA: TGTGCCAGCAGTGAACAGCACTATGGCTACACCTTC

V gene: TRBV19
J gene: TRBJ2-5
clone size: once
D gene: .
CDR3 protein: CASSRAAQETQYF
CDR3 DNA: TGTGCCAGTAGCAGAGCGGCCCAAGAGACCCAGTACTTC

V gene: TRBV5-1
J gene: TRBJ1-6
clone size: .
D gene: .
CDR3 protein: CASSLSDSPLHF
CDR3 DNA: TGCGCCAGCAGCTTGAGTGATTCACCCCTCCACTTT

V gene: TRBV28
J gene: TRBJ2-6
clone size: .
D gene: TRBD1
CDR3 protein: CASSHPGQGAPGANVLTF
CDR3 DNA: TGTGCCAGCAGTCATCCGGGACAGGGGGCGCCTGGGGCCAACGTCCTGACTTTC

V gene: TRBV30
J gene: TRBJ1-2
clone size: .
D gene: .
CDR3 protein: CAWSVKGGTGYTF
CDR3 DNA: TGTGCCTGGAGTGTAAAGGGAGGGACTGGCTACACCTTC

V gene: TRBV12-5
J gene: TRBJ2-2
clone size: once
D gene: .
CDR3 protein: CASEPPTGQFNTGELFF
CDR3 DNA: TGTGCTAGTGAACCGCCTACTGGACAGTTTAACACCGGGGAGCTGTTTTTT

V gene: TRBV2
J gene: TRBJ1-2
clone size: few
D gene: TRBD1
CDR3 protein: CAIQNRQGYGYTF
CDR3 DNA: TGTGCCATCCAAAACAGACAGGGATATGGCTACACCTTC

V gene: TRBV5-1
J gene: TRBJ2-3
clone size: .
D gene: .
CDR3 protein: CASSLAEPTTDTQYF
CDR3 DNA: TGCGCCAGCAGCTTGGCTGAACCTACCACAGATACGCAGTATTTT

V gene: TRBV7-8
J gene: TRBJ2-2
clone size: .
D gene: TRBD2
CDR3 protein: CASSSTSGLNTGELFF
CDR3 DNA: TGTGCCAGCAGCTCTACTAGCGGCTTAAACACCGGGGAGCTGTTTTTT

V gene: TRBV5-1
J gene: TRBJ2-5
clone size: .
D gene: .
CDR3 protein: CASSSGLVNQETQYF
CDR3 DNA: TGCGCCAGCAGCTCGGGACTGGTGAACCAAGAGACCCAGTACTTC

V gene: TRBV5-8
J gene: TRBJ1-3
clone size: .
D gene: TRBD1
CDR3 protein: CASSGQGFGNTIYF
CDR3 DNA: TGTGCCAGCAGCGGACAGGGGTTTGGAAACACCATATATTTT

V gene: TRBV2
J gene: TRBJ1-6
clone size: .
D gene: .
CDR3 protein: CASEPAGQNSNSPLHF
CDR3 DNA: TGTGCCAGCGAACCCGCGGGACAAAATTCCAATTCACCCCTCCACTTT

V gene: TRBV27
J gene: TRBJ2-1
clone size: .
D gene: TRBD1
CDR3 protein: CASLPAGGSEQFF
CDR3 DNA: TGTGCCAGTCTGCCGGCAGGGGGCAGTGAGCAGTTCTTC

V gene: TRBV19
J gene: TRBJ2-5
clone size: .
D gene: TRBD2
CDR3 protein: CASSISSGGFKETQYF
CDR3 DNA: TGTGCCAGTAGTATATCCAGCGGGGGGTTCAAAGAGACCCAGTACTTC

V gene: TRBV4-1
J gene: TRBJ2-5
clone size: .
D gene: TRBD2
CDR3 protein: CASSPRAGLAQETQYF
CDR3 DNA: TGCGCCAGCAGCCCTCGGGCGGGACTAGCCCAAGAGACCCAGTACTTC

V gene: TRBV2
J gene: TRBJ2-2
clone size: few
D gene: .
CDR3 protein: CASSLSTGELFF
CDR3 DNA: TGTGCCAGCAGCCTCAGCACCGGGGAGCTGTTTTTT

V gene: TRBV10-3
J gene: TRBJ1-1
clone size: .
D gene: .
CDR3 protein: CAIGLNTEAFF
CDR3 DNA: TGTGCCATCGGATTGAACACTGAAGCTTTCTTT

V gene: TRBV7-2
J gene: TRBJ1-2
clone size: .
D gene: .
CDR3 protein: CASSHITIGPASNYGYTF
CDR3 DNA: TGTGCCAGCAGCCACATTACGATAGGGCCAGCATCTAACTATGGCTACACCTTC

V gene: TRBV24-1
J gene: TRBJ2-2
clone size: few
D gene: .
CDR3 protein: CATSEIGRSATGELFF
CDR3 DNA: TGTGCCACCAGCGAGATTGGGAGGTCGGCCACCGGGGAGCTGTTTTTT

V gene: TRBV7-2
J gene: TRBJ1-2
clone size: .
D gene: .
CDR3 protein: CASSFGGTGLGGYTF
CDR3 DNA: TGTGCCAGCAGCTTTGGAGGAACAGGGCTGGGAGGCTACACCTTC

V gene: TRBV7-2
J gene: TRBJ2-2
clone size: .
D gene: TRBD2
CDR3 protein: CASSFGLAGGPRHTGELFF
CDR3 DNA: TGTGCCAGCAGCTTTGGACTAGCGGGGGGTCCCCGCCACACCGGGGAGCTGTTTTTT

V gene: TRBV15
J gene: TRBJ1-5
clone size: few
D gene: TRBD1
CDR3 protein: CATSRQTGDLQPQHF
CDR3 DNA: TGTGCCACCAGCAGACAAACAGGGGATCTTCAGCCCCAGCATTTT

V gene: TRBV18
J gene: TRBJ1-1
clone size: once
D gene: TRBD1
CDR3 protein: CASSPLSGTVMNTEAFF
CDR3 DNA: TGTGCCAGCTCACCTCTTTCGGGGACAGTTATGAACACTGAAGCTTTCTTT

V gene: TRBV24-1
J gene: TRBJ2-2
clone size: few
D gene: .
CDR3 protein: CATSDVQGSNTGELFF
CDR3 DNA: TGTGCCACCAGTGACGTACAGGGATCGAACACCGGGGAGCTGTTTTTT

V gene: TRBV7-3
J gene: TRBJ2-5
clone size: .
D gene: TRBD2
CDR3 protein: CASSRSGGGETQYF
CDR3 DNA: TGTGCCAGCAGCCGAAGCGGGGGAGGGGAGACCCAGTACTTC

V gene: TRBV7-3
J gene: TRBJ2-3
clone size: few
D gene: .
CDR3 protein: CASSLGQLPTDTQYF
CDR3 DNA: TGTGCCAGCAGCTTAGGGCAGCTGCCCACAGATACGCAGTATTTT

V gene: TRBV6-5
J gene: TRBJ1-4
clone size: .
D gene: .
CDR3 protein: CASTERGRNEKLFF
CDR3 DNA: TGTGCCAGCACAGAACGTGGGCGAAATGAAAAACTGTTTTTT

V gene: TRBV29-1
J gene: TRBJ1-2
clone size: .
D gene: .
CDR3 protein: CSVDSRQRNYGYTF
CDR3 DNA: TGCAGCGTTGACTCGCGACAGCGTAACTATGGCTACACCTTC

V gene: TRBV5-4
J gene: TRBJ1-2
clone size: .
D gene: .
CDR3 protein: CASSRYWGLAHYGYTF
CDR3 DNA: TGTGCCAGCAGCCGATATTGGGGGTTGGCTCACTATGGCTACACCTTC

V gene: TRBV7-2
J gene: TRBJ2-6
clone size: .
D gene: .
CDR3 protein: CASSLGSSGANVLTF
CDR3 DNA: TGTGCCAGCAGCTTAGGGAGCTCTGGGGCCAACGTCCTGACTTTC

V gene: TRBV18
J gene: TRBJ2-2
clone size: .
D gene: .
CDR3 protein: CASRGPGGAGELFF
CDR3 DNA: TGTGCCAGCCGCGGGCCAGGAGGTGCCGGGGAGCTGTTTTTT

V gene: TRBV30
J gene: TRBJ1-3
clone size: .
D gene: .
CDR3 protein: CAWSVLIRSSGNTIYF
CDR3 DNA: TGTGCCTGGAGTGTCCTAATCCGCTCTTCTGGAAACACCATATATTTT

V gene: TRBV18
J gene: TRBJ2-6
clone size: .
D gene: TRBD1
CDR3 protein: CASSPGQGAGANVLTF
CDR3 DNA: TGTGCCAGCTCACCGGGACAGGGGGCAGGGGCCAACGTCCTGACTTTC

V gene: TRBV11-1
J gene: TRBJ2-1
clone size: .
D gene: TRBD1
CDR3 protein: CASSQGQGAGNEQFF
CDR3 DNA: TGTGCCAGCAGCCAGGGACAGGGGGCGGGGAATGAGCAGTTCTTC

V gene: TRBV15
J gene: TRBJ1-1
clone size: .
D gene: .
CDR3 protein: CATSRKTGPATEAFF
CDR3 DNA: TGTGCCACCAGCAGAAAAACAGGGCCCGCCACTGAAGCTTTCTTT

V gene: TRBV18
J gene: TRBJ1-6
clone size: few
D gene: TRBD1
CDR3 protein: CASSGKTGNSPLHF
CDR3 DNA: TGTGCCAGCTCTGGCAAGACAGGGAATTCACCCCTCCACTTT

V gene: TRBV9
J gene: TRBJ2-1
clone size: .
D gene: TRBD2
CDR3 protein: CASSARLAGNNEQFF
CDR3 DNA: TGTGCCAGCAGCGCCAGACTAGCGGGAAACAATGAGCAGTTCTTC

V gene: TRBV5-1
J gene: TRBJ1-2
clone size: .
D gene: .
CDR3 protein: CASSLDSYGYTF
CDR3 DNA: TGCGCCAGCAGCTTGGACAGCTATGGCTACACCTTC

V gene: TRBV11-2
J gene: TRBJ2-3
clone size: .
D gene: TRBD2
CDR3 protein: CASSRGLASSTDTQYF
CDR3 DNA: TGTGCCAGCAGCCGAGGACTAGCTTCTAGCACAGATACGCAGTATTTT

V gene: TRBV5-8
J gene: TRBJ2-3
clone size: .
D gene: .
CDR3 protein: CASPAFPSSTDTQYF
CDR3 DNA: TGTGCCAGCCCCGCCTTCCCGTCTAGCACAGATACGCAGTATTTT

V gene: TRBV6-2/TRBV6-3
J gene: TRBJ2-1
clone size: .
D gene: TRBD2
CDR3 protein: CASSAQAGGPYNEQFF
CDR3 DNA: TGTGCCAGCAGTGCCCAAGCGGGGGGCCCATACAATGAGCAGTTCTTC

V gene: TRBV6-4
J gene: TRBJ2-1
clone size: .
D gene: TRBD2
CDR3 protein: CASSAGLAGYNEQFF
CDR3 DNA: TGTGCCAGCAGTGCAGGACTAGCGGGTTACAATGAGCAGTTCTTC

V gene: TRBV4-1
J gene: TRBJ2-4
clone size: .
D gene: TRBD1
CDR3 protein: CASSQTGAVAKNIQYF
CDR3 DNA: TGCGCCAGCAGTCAGACAGGGGCCGTAGCCAAAAACATTCAGTACTTC

V gene: TRBV2
J gene: TRBJ2-5
clone size: .
D gene: .
CDR3 protein: CASTGSRETQYF
CDR3 DNA: TGTGCCAGCACGGGGTCCCGTGAGACCCAGTACTTC

V gene: TRBV19
J gene: TRBJ2-5
clone size: .
D gene: .
CDR3 protein: CASSIAPPETQYF
CDR3 DNA: TGTGCCAGTAGTATCGCCCCCCCCGAGACCCAGTACTTC

V gene: TRBV29-1
J gene: TRBJ2-6
clone size: .
D gene: .
CDR3 protein: CSVGKGTGANVLTF
CDR3 DNA: TGCAGCGTTGGTAAGGGGACTGGGGCCAACGTCCTGACTTTC

V gene: TRBV18
J gene: TRBJ2-3
clone size: .
D gene: .
CDR3 protein: CASSAGSRGDTQYF
CDR3 DNA: TGTGCCAGCTCCGCCGGATCAAGGGGGGATACGCAGTATTTT

V gene: TRBV18
J gene: TRBJ2-4
clone size: .
D gene: TRBD1
CDR3 protein: CASSWSEGQNNIQYF
CDR3 DNA: TGTGCCAGCTCGTGGAGTGAGGGACAGAATAACATTCAGTACTTC